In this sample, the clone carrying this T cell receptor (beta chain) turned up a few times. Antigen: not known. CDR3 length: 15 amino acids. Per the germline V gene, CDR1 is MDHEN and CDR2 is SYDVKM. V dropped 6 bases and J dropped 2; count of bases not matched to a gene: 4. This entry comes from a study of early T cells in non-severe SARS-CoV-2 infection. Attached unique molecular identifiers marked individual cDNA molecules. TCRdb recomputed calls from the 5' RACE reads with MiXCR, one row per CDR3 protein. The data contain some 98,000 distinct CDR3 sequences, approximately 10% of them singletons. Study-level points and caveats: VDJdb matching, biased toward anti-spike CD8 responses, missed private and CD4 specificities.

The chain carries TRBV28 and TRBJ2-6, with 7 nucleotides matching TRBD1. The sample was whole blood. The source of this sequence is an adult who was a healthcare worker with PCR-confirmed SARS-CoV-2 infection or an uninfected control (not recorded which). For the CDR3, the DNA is TGTGCCAGCAGCCAAACAGGGGCTGGGGCCAACGTCCTGACTTTC. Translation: CASSQTGAGANVLTF.